This entry features one T cell receptor (beta chain) sequence. Its antigen is not identified. The data stem from a study of T cells in Graves' hyperthyroidism and ophthalmopathy. The germline V gene has CDR1 MDHEN and CDR2 SYDVKM. The CDR3 sequence is 13 residues long. V gave up 3 bases and J gave up 7 bases; unmatched junction bases: 0. The study's findings and limits: In validation, the model predicted ophthalmopathy. These predictions came a median approximately six months before onset. Blood also contained most expanded thyroid clonotypes above 0.001.

RNA transcripts were the template for amplifying TCR beta CDR3 regions. An initial round of RT-PCR targeting the TCR CDR3 relied on the HTBI primer set. From the multiplex PCR reads, TCRdb called clonotypes with MiXCR, one entry per CDR3 protein. The table records around 300,000 distinct CDR3 sequences, over 11% of them present only once. The TCR sequence derives from a woman in her 30s with Graves' hyperthyroidism. V is TRBV28 and J is TRBJ2-4; 10 bases fit TRBD2. Sample: blood. The CDR3 nucleotides are TGTGCCAGCAGTTTGACTAGCGGGAACATTCAGTACTTC. Translating it yields CASSLTSGNIQYF. Drawing the rest from reference TRBV28 and TRBJ2-4, the complete variable domain is DVKVTQSSRYLVKRTGEKVFLECVQDMDHENMFWYRQDPGLGLRLIYFSYDVKMKEKGDIPEGYSVSREKKERFSLILESASTNQTSMYLCASSLTSGNIQYFGAGTRLSVL.